The clone carrying this TCR beta chain was detected only once. The antigen remains unidentified. This entry belongs to a study of cytotoxic CD8 clonotypes in ibrutinib-treated CLL. The overall study: The patient breakdown showed approximately 11 relapsed/refractory and around 16 treatment-naive cases, with fewer than 18 IGHV unmutated. A median around 12 months of treatment, range 6 to 36, preceded the collection of response samples.

V lost 1 base and J lost 7, with 13 bases in between. The CDR3 runs 14 residues. Germline values: CDR1 SGHDN, CDR2 FVKESK. Regarding the study as a whole: On treatment, the uncommon public clonotypes contracted or remained stable. Sample timing was unmatched between remission and later-progressing patients; lymph nodes unstudied.

Sequenced by immunoSEQ multiplex PCR; TCRdb stores in-frame clones only, minus some. The sample comprises about 300,000 clones, over 55% of which are singletons, and roughly 6% rests with the top ten. The V and J genes are TRBV14 and TRBJ2-5; no firm D call. Material: PBMCs, obtained after 36 months of ibrutinib treatment. This receptor was identified in a human donor with chronic lymphocytic leukemia. The CDR3 bases are TGTGCCAGCAGCCAAGGTCCTAGTGGTGGGACCCAGTACTTC. This gives the protein CASSQGPSGGTQYF.